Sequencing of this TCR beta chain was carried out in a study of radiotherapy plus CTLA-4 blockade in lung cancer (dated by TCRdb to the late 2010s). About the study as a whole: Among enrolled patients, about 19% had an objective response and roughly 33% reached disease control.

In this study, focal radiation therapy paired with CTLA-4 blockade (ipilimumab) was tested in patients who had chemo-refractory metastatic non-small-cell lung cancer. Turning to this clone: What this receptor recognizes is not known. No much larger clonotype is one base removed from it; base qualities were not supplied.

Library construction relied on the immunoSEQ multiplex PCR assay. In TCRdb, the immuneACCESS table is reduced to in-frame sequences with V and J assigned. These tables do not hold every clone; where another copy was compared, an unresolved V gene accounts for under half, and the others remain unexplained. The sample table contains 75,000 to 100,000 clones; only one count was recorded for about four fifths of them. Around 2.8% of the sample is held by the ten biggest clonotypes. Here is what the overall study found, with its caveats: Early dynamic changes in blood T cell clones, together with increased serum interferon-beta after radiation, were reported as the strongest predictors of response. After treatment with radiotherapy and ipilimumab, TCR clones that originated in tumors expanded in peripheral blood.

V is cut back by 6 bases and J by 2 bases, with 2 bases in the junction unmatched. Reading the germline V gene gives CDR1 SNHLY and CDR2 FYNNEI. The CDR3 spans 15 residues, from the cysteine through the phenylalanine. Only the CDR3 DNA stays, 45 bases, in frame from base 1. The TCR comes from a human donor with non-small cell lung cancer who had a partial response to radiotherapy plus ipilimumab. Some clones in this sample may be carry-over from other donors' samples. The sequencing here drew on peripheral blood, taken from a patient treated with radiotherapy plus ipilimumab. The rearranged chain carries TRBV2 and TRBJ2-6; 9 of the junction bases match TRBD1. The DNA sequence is TGTGCCAGCAGGGGGGACAGGGCTGGGGCCAACGTCCTGACTTTC. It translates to CASRGDRAGANVLTF.